The 32 T cell receptor beta chains below were found in one sample sequenced in a study of blood T cell repertoires in COVID-19 (dated by TCRdb to about 2020). The library was made by the immunoSEQ multiplex PCR assay. TCRdb's version of the immuneACCESS table is confined to in-frame rearrangements and falls short of the full clone set. An unresolved V gene accounts for under half of the shortfall where checked; the remainder is of unknown origin. The sample records 60,000 or so clones, over 80% of which are singletons. The ten largest clones add up to approximately 3.6% of the sample. The sample comprised peripheral blood. Receptors were obtained from a woman aged 80 or over with acute or convalescent COVID-19.

The chain uses TRBV7-2 and TRBJ2-1; 7 bases map to TRBD1. V was clipped by 5 bases and J by 7 bases; unmatched bases: 14. The CDR3 has 16 amino acids. Looked up from germline, CDR1 is SGHTA and CDR2 is FQGNSA. The CDR3 region has the DNA TGTGCCAGCAGCCCCGGGACAGAATCGTGGAGGAATGAGCAGTTCTTC. Residues: CASSPGTESWRNEQFF.

The J gene is TRBJ1-1, the V gene TRBV11-2, with D possibly being TRBD1 (5 bases). The CDR3 has 14 residues. V was shortened by 1 base and J by 7 bases, with 13 bases between the two germline ends. Per the germline V gene, CDR1 is SGHAT and CDR2 is FQNNGV. CDR3 amino acids: CASSLVFGGIEAFF. CDR3 DNA: TGTGCCAGCAGCTTAGTTTTCGGGGGAATTGAAGCTTTCTTT.

The V gene is TRBV6-2 or TRBV6-3, the J gene TRBJ2-7, with a possible D match to TRBD2 (6 bases). The CDR3 length is 14 residues. Trimming left V 4 bases short and J 3 bases short, with 13 bases between. Germline CDR1 MNHEY, CDR2 SVGEGT. CDR3 bases: TGTGCCAGCAGTTCGACTAGGTCCGGCTACGAGCAGTACTTC. It specifies CASSSTRSGYEQYF.

In this sample, this clone turned up once. J is TRBJ1-2 and V is TRBV6-6; possibly TRBD1 for D (6 bases). This CDR3 is 14 amino acids long. CDR1 and CDR2 from the germline V gene are MNHNY and SVGAGI (reference sequence). V was pared by 2 bases and J by 8 bases, with 15 bases between. DNA of the CDR3: TGTGCCAGCAGTTACCGAAAGACAGGTGGAGGCTACACCTTC. Protein sequence: CASSYRKTGGGYTF.

V is TRBV3-1 (or the pseudogene TRBV3-2) and J is TRBJ1-4; D might be TRBD1 (5 bases). Germline V CDR1 and CDR2: LGHDT, YNNKEL (reference sequence). With 0 bases removed from V and 2 bases from J, the gap between germline ends came to 10 bases. The CDR3 is made up of 16 amino acids. The CDR3 DNA reads TGTGCCAGCAGCCAAGATACAGGACGGACTAATGAAAAACTGTTTTTT. Encoded protein: CASSQDTGRTNEKLFF.

CDR3 loop: CATRDRGLSSYNEQFF. The CDR3 DNA follows: TGTGCCACCCGGGACAGGGGCCTCAGCTCCTACAATGAGCAGTTCTTC. V is TRBV5-8 and J is TRBJ2-1, with TRBD1 identical over 10 bases. Germline V CDR1 and CDR2: SGHTS, YDEGEE. The CDR3 is 16 amino acids. The junction had 9 bases not matched to a gene; V was cut back by 9 bases and J by 0 bases.

The V call is TRBV2, the J call TRBJ2-7; TRBD1 might be the D (6 bases). V lost 10 bases and J lost 3, with 13 bases in between. Germline V gene lookup returns CDR1 SNHLY and CDR2 FYNNEI. The CDR3 is 12 amino acids. The CDR3 here is CATTWDNYEQYF. CDR3 nucleotides: TGTGCCACGACCTGGGACAACTACGAGCAGTACTTC.

This sequence joins TRBV6-6 and TRBJ1-2; D might be TRBD1 (5 bases). The germline CDR1 and CDR2 sequences are MNHNY and SVGAGI (reference sequence). The CDR3 is 13 amino acids. Trimming left V 5 bases short and J 1 base short, with 8 bases between. This CDR3 is CASSQDSNYGYTF. In nucleotides, the CDR3 is TGTGCCAGCAGTCAAGACAGTAACTATGGCTACACCTTC.

V and J are TRBV6-6 and TRBJ1-4; D might be TRBD1 (6 bases). This CDR3 has 13 amino acids. V was clipped by 7 bases and J by 3 bases, with 9 bases between them. Germline assignment: CDR1 MNHNY and CDR2 SVGAGI (reference sequence). In DNA form, the CDR3 reads TGTGCCAGCATACAGGGAGCTAATGAAAAACTGTTTTTT. Its protein product is CASIQGANEKLFF.

The V call is TRBV7-2, the J call TRBJ2-3, with D possibly TRBD2 on 5 matching bases. Trimming cost V 4 bases and J 0 bases, with 11 bases left between them. The CDR3 covers 15 residues. Germline values: CDR1 SGHTA, CDR2 FQGNSA. This CDR3 is CASSSGLPSTDTQYF. The CDR3 DNA reads as TGTGCCAGCAGCTCCGGACTGCCTAGCACAGATACGCAGTATTTT.

The rearrangement uses TRBV18 and TRBJ2-3; D is ambiguous. The length of the CDR3 is 14 residues. From germline, CDR1 is KGHSH and CDR2 LQKENI. The ends were cut back, 3 bases at V and 6 bases at J, with 13 bases in the middle. CDR3 coding DNA: TGTGCCAGCTCACCGACACAGTGGCAGGATACGCAGTATTTT. Amino acids: CASSPTQWQDTQYF.

This clone was observed a single time. This sequence joins TRBV18 and TRBJ1-2; weak D call: TRBD1 (5 bases). This CDR3 region has 13 residues. Germline V CDR1 and CDR2: KGHSH, LQKENI. V gave up 3 bases and J gave up 5 bases, with 10 bases separating them. This CDR3 is CASSPESGYGYTF. CDR3 DNA: TGTGCCAGCTCACCTGAGTCAGGGTATGGCTACACCTTC. Full variable domain (missing parts from reference TRBV18 and TRBJ1-2): NAGVMQNPRHLVRRRGQEARLRCSPMKGHSHVYWYRQLPEEGLKFMVYLQKENIIDESGMPKERFSAEFPKEGPSILRIQQVVRGDSAAYFCASSPESGYGYTFGSGTRLTVV.

V and J are TRBV4-1 and TRBJ2-7; TRBD2 matches at 7 bases. The CDR3 extends over 19 amino acids. Germline trimming cut 0 bases from V and 3 bases from J; bases unmatched to any gene: 17. Germline V gene lookup returns CDR1 MGHRA and CDR2 YSYEKL. DNA of the CDR3: TGCGCCAGCAGCCAAGAGCCCCCGGCTAGCGGAAATATATACTACGAGCAGTACTTC. Translated, it gives CASSQEPPASGNIYYEQYF.

This clone was seen a single time. The V call is TRBV5-1, the J call TRBJ1-2; 7 bases match TRBD1. Germline assignment: CDR1 SGHRS and CDR2 YFSETQ. The CDR3 has 15 amino acids. The ends lost 3 bases at V and 0 bases at J; junction bases unmatched: 5. CDR3 loop: CASSSGTASNYGYTF. CDR3 bases: TGCGCCAGCAGCTCGGGGACAGCTTCTAACTATGGCTACACCTTC.

V gene TRBV11-3 combines with J gene TRBJ1-1; maybe TRBD1 (6 bases). The V gene's germline CDR1 is SGHNT and CDR2 YENEEA. The CDR3 sequence is 15 residues long. The V end lost 3 bases, the J end lost 1 base, and 12 bases lay between the germline ends. CDR3 sequence: CASSFNWTANTEAFF. Written as DNA, the CDR3 is TGTGCCAGCAGCTTTAACTGGACAGCGAACACTGAAGCTTTCTTT. The full variable domain, completed using reference TRBV11-3 and TRBJ1-1, is EAGVVQSPRYKIIEKKQPVAFWCNPISGHNTLYWYLQNLGQGPELLIRYENEEAVDDSQLPKDRFSAERLKGVDSTLKIQPAELGDSAVYLCASSFNWTANTEAFFGQGTRLTVV.

The chain employs TRBV4-1 and TRBJ1-2; TRBD1 aligns across 8 bases. The CDR3 runs to 15 residues. With V trimmed by 0 bases and J by 7 bases, 7 bases remained unmatched. Looked up from germline, CDR1 is MGHRA and CDR2 is YSYEKL. The CDR3 bases are TGCGCCAGCAGCCAAGACGGGCAGGGGGCGCGTGGCTACACCTTC. Its translation: CASSQDGQGARGYTF.

This sequence joins TRBV19 and TRBJ1-5; TRBD1 matches 11 bases. Germline trimming cut 9 bases from V and 7 bases from J; bases unmatched to any gene: 14. This CDR3 spans 16 amino acids. The germline V gene has CDR1 LNHDA and CDR2 SQIVND (reference sequence). The CDR3 here is CASLTGTGGNQQPQHF. In nucleotides, the CDR3 is TGTGCCAGCCTAACTGGGACAGGGGGAAATCAACAGCCCCAGCATTTT.

The V gene is TRBV15, the J gene TRBJ1-1; D might be TRBD1 (5 bases). The CDR3 is 15 amino acids. Trimming took off 0 bases at V and 7 bases at J, with 15 bases between the two ends. Germline CDR1 LNHNV, CDR2 YYDKDF (reference sequence). Here the CDR3 reads CATSRDKTVVGEAFF. The CDR3 DNA is TGTGCCACCAGCAGAGATAAGACAGTTGTCGGTGAAGCTTTCTTT.

The chain recombines TRBV9 with TRBJ2-3; TRBD2 matches 10 bases. This CDR3 contains 15 residues. CDR1 SGDLS and CDR2 YYNGEE come from the germline V gene. Unmatched junction bases numbered 7, after V lost 1 base and J lost 8 bases. CDR3 sequence: CASSVSSLAGATQYF. The CDR3, as DNA: TGTGCCAGCAGCGTATCGTCGCTAGCGGGAGCTACGCAGTATTTT.

The CDR3 coding sequence is TGCGCCAGCAGCTTTCTACTCGATTCCTACAATGAGCAGTTCTTC. Its protein product is CASSFLLDSYNEQFF. This sequence joins TRBV4-1 and TRBJ2-1; D call uncertain. V was shortened by 5 bases and J by 1 base, with 12 bases between the two germline ends. CDR3 length equals 15 residues. Germline V gene data show CDR1 as MGHRA and CDR2 as YSYEKL.

This clone was seen just once. The genes are TRBV29-1 and TRBJ2-5; TRBD1 might be the D (6 bases). The CDR3 has 14 residues. Trimming took 4 bases from V and 5 from J, leaving 17 bases between them. The germline V gene has CDR1 SQVTM and CDR2 ANQGSEA. Here the CDR3 DNA reads TGCAGCGTTGTGGAAGGGGGTAGAGGGGAGACCCAGTACTTC. It yields the protein CSVVEGGRGETQYF.

This clone has more than one count but fewer than ten. The V and J genes are TRBV30 and TRBJ2-7; 10 nucleotides match TRBD2. This CDR3 has 13 amino acids. V lost 4 bases to trimming and J lost 7 bases; unmatched junction nucleotides: 7. CDR1 is GTSNPN, CDR2 SVGIG, per germline (reference sequence). CDR3 amino acids: CAWTELAGREQYF. The CDR3 region has the DNA TGTGCCTGGACCGAACTAGCGGGAAGGGAGCAGTACTTC.

This sequence joins TRBV24-1 and TRBJ2-5, with 8 bases aligning to TRBD1. The germline V gene encodes CDR1 KGHDR and CDR2 SFDVKD. The CDR3 totals 15 residues. J gave up 5 bases and V 5 bases, and 9 bases lay outside the gene matches. The CDR3 DNA is TGTGCCACCAGTGGCTCCGGGACAGGAGGCGAGACCCAGTACTTC. Encoded protein: CATSGSGTGGETQYF.

The chain combines TRBV3-1 (or the pseudogene TRBV3-2) with TRBJ2-2; 8 bases match TRBD2. V lost 7 bases and J lost 5; bases outside the gene matches: 9. CDR3 length: 15 amino acids. Per germline, CDR1 LGHDT and CDR2 YNNKEL (reference sequence). DNA of the CDR3: TGTGCCAGCAACCGAGCGGCGGGAGGAACCGGGGAGCTGTTTTTT. Translating gives CASNRAAGGTGELFF.

V gene TRBV7-2 combines with J gene TRBJ2-1; 9 positions match TRBD1. V lost 5 bases, J lost 9 bases, and 14 bases stayed unmatched. The length of the CDR3 is 16 residues. The germline gives CDR1 SGHTA, CDR2 FQGNSA. The CDR3 coding sequence is TGTGCCAGCAGCCTGGGACAGGGATTTTCTTTTGGTGAGCAGTTCTTC. Encoded protein: CASSLGQGFSFGEQFF.

V and J are TRBV6-5 and TRBJ1-2; TRBD1 aligns across 9 bases. The V gene end was trimmed by 4 bases and the J gene end by 2 bases; junction bases not matched to a gene: 2. Germline V gene lookup returns CDR1 MNHEY and CDR2 SVGAGI. The CDR3 has 14 amino acids. In DNA form, the CDR3 reads TGTGCCAGCAGTTCCGGGACAGGGAACTATGGCTACACCTTC. Protein: CASSSGTGNYGYTF.

This CDR3 is CASSLPGLQSQYF. For the CDR3, the DNA is TGTGCCAGCAGCCTACCGGGACTACAGTCCCAGTACTTC. The V gene is TRBV21-1, the J gene TRBJ2-5; TRBD2 was called by the table and not checked on the DNA. TRBV21-1 is a pseudogene. The CDR3 has 13 amino acids.

This chain connects TRBV30 to TRBJ1-5, with D perhaps matching TRBD1 (6 bases). The CDR3 totals 13 residues. Trimming stripped 4 bases from V and 0 bases from J, with 7 bases between. Per germline, CDR1 GTSNPN and CDR2 SVGIG (reference sequence). CDR3: CAWNRDSNQPQHF. CDR3 DNA: TGTGCCTGGAACAGGGATAGCAATCAGCCCCAGCATTTT.

The chain uses TRBV30 and TRBJ2-3, with a tentative D call TRBD2 (6 bases). The CDR3 covers 16 residues. With 0 bases removed from V and 2 bases from J, the gap between germline ends came to 15 bases. Looked up from germline, CDR1 is GTSNPN and CDR2 is SVGIG (reference sequence). The DNA of the CDR3 is TGTGCCTGGAGTGTACGGGGCGGGGAGCTCACAGATACGCAGTATTTT. It encodes CAWSVRGGELTDTQYF.

This clone occurred once. V is TRBV4-1 and J is TRBJ1-1; D is undetermined. This CDR3 region has 16 residues. Germline V gene data show CDR1 as MGHRA and CDR2 as YSYEKL. With 4 bases removed from V and 1 base from J, the gap between germline ends came to 16 bases. The CDR3 loop is CASSPLPPEGNTEAFF. The CDR3, as DNA: TGCGCCAGCAGCCCCCTACCCCCCGAGGGGAACACTGAAGCTTTCTTT.

This clone was seen a few times. The rearrangement links TRBV28 to TRBJ1-5; D possibly corresponds to TRBD1 (5 bases). The V end was cut by 8 bases, the J end by 0 bases, with 14 bases between. The CDR3 covers 15 residues. CDR1 and CDR2 (germline): MDHEN, SYDVKM. The CDR3 reads CASQNQGFSNQPQHF. CDR3 sequence (DNA): TGTGCCAGCCAAAACCAGGGCTTTAGCAATCAGCCCCAGCATTTT.

The V and J genes are TRBV19 and TRBJ2-7; D is ambiguous. V was pared by 3 bases and J by 3 bases, with 6 bases between. The germline gives CDR1 LNHDA, CDR2 SQIVND (reference sequence). CDR3 length: 12 amino acids. The CDR3 sequence is CASSMSNYEQYF. CDR3 bases: TGTGCCAGTAGTATGTCCAACTACGAGCAGTACTTC.